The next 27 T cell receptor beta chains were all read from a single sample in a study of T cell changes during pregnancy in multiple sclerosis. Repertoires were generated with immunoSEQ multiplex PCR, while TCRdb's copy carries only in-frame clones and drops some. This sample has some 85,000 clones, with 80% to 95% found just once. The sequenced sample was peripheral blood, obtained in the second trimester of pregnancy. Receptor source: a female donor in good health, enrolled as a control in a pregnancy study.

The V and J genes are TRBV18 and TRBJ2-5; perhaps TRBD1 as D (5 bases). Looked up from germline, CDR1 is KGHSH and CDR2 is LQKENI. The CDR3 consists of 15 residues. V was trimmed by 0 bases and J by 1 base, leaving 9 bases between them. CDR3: CASSPPTGGQETQYF. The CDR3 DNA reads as TGTGCCAGCTCACCACCCACAGGTGGCCAAGAGACCCAGTACTTC.

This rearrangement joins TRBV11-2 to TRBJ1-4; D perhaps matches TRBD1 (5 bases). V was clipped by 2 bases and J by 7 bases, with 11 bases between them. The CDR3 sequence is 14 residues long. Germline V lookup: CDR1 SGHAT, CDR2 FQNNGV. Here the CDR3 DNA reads TGTGCCAGCAGCTTACGGGGGGTTTCTGAAAAACTGTTTTTT. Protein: CASSLRGVSEKLFF.

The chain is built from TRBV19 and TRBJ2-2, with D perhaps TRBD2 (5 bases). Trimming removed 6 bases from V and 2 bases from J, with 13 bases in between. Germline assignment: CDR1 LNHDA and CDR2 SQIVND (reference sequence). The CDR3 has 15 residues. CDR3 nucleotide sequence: TGTGCCAGTAGCTCGGGGATTATCAACACCGGGGAGCTGTTTTTT. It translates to CASSSGIINTGELFF.

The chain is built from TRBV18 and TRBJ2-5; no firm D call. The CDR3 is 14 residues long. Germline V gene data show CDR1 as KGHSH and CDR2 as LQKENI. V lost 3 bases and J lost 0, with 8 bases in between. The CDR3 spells CASSPKPYQETQYF. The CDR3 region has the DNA TGTGCCAGCTCACCCAAGCCGTACCAAGAGACCCAGTACTTC.

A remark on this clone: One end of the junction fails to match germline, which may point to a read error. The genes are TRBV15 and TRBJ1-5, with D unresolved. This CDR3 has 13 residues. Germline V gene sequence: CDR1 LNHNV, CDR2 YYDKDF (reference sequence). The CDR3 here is CATSRDRVGIHLF. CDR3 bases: TGTGCCACCAGCAGAGATCGTGTGGGCATTCATCTTTTT.

In DNA form, the CDR3 reads TGTGCCAGTAGTATCGGCCAGGGTAACTCACCCCTCCACTTT. Translating it yields CASSIGQGNSPLHF. This chain links TRBV19 with TRBJ1-6; weak D call: TRBD1 (5 bases). In germline, CDR1 is LNHDA, CDR2 SQIVND (reference sequence). Trimming pared 3 bases from V and 10 bases from J, leaving 13 bases between. The CDR3 sequence is 14 residues long.

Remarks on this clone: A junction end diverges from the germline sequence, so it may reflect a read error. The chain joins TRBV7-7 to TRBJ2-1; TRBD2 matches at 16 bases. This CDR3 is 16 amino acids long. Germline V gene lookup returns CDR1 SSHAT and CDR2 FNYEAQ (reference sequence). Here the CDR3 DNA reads TGTGCTAGCAGCCCAGGGACTAGCGGGGGGGAAAGTGAGCAGTTCTTC. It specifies CASSPGTSGGESEQFF.

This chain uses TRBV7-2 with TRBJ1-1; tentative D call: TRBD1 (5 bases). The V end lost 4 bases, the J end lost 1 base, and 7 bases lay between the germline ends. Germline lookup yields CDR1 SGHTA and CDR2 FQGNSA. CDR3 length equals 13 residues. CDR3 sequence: CASSSGQNTEAFF. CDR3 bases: TGTGCCAGCAGCTCCGGACAGAACACTGAAGCTTTCTTT.

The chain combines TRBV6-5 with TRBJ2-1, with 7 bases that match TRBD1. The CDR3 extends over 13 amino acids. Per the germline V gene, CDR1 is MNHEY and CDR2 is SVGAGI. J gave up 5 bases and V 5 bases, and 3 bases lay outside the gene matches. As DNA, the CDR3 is TGTGCCAGCAGTCGACAGGGAAACAATGAGCAGTTCTTC. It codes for CASSRQGNNEQFF.

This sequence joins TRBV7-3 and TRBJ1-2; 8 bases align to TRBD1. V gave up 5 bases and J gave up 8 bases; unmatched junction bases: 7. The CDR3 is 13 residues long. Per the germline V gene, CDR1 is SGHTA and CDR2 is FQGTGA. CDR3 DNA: TGTGCCAGCAGCGCTCGGACAGGGTCCGGCTACACCTTC. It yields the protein CASSARTGSGYTF.

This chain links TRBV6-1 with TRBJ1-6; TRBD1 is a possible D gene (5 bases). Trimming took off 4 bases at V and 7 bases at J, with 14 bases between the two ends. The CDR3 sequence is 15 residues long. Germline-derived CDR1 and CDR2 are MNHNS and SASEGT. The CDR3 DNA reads TGTGCCAGCAGTGTTCAGGGCCCAGGAAATTCACCCCTCCACTTT. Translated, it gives CASSVQGPGNSPLHF.

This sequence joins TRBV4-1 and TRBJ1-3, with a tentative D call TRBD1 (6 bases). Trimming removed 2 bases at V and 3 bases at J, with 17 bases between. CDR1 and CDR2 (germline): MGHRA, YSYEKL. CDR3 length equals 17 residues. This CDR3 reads CASSQQTTGSGGNTIYF. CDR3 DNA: TGCGCCAGCAGCCAACAAACTACAGGGTCGGGTGGAAACACCATATATTTT.

Written as DNA, the CDR3 is TGTGCCAGCAGTTGGTCAGGCAATCAGCCCCAGCATTTT. Residues: CASSWSGNQPQHF. V is TRBV27 and J is TRBJ1-5; no reliable D call. Trimming shortened V by 4 bases and J by 2 bases, and 6 bases separated the two germline ends. This CDR3 spans 13 amino acids. Germline V gene lookup returns CDR1 MNHEY and CDR2 SMNVEV (reference sequence).

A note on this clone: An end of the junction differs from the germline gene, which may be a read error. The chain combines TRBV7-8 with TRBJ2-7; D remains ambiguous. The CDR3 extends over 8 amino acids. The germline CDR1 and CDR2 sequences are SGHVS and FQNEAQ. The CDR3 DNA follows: TGTGCCAGCAGCTTAGATAACTTC. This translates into CASSLDNF.

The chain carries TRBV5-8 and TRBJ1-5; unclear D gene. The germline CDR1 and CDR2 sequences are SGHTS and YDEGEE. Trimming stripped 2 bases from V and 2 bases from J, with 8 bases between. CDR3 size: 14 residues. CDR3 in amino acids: CASSFSAGNQPQHF. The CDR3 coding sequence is TGTGCCAGCAGCTTTTCCGCGGGCAATCAGCCCCAGCATTTT.

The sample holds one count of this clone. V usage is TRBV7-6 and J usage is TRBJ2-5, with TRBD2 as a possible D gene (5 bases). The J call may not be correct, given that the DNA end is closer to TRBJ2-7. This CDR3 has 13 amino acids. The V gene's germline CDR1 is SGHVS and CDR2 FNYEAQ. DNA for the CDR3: TGTGCCAGCAGCCGGGAACCCTCCTACGAGCAGTACTTC. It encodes CASSREPSYEQYF.

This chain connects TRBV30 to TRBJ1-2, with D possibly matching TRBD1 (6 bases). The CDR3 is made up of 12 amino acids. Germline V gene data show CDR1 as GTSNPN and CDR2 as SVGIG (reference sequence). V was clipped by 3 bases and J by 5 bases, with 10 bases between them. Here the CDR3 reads CAWSDGQYGYTF. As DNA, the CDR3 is TGTGCCTGGAGCGACGGACAGTATGGCTACACCTTC.

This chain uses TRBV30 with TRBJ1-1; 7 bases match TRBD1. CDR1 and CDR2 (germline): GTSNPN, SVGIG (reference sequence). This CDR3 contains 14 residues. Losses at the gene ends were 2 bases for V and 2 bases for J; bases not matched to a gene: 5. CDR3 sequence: CAWSPGTANTEAFF. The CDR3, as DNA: TGTGCCTGGAGTCCAGGGACAGCAAACACTGAAGCTTTCTTT.

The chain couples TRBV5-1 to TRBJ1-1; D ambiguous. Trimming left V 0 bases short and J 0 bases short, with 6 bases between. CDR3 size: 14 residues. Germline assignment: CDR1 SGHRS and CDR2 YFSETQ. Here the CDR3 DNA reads TGCGCCAGCAGCTTGGAGCATCTGAACACTGAAGCTTTCTTT. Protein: CASSLEHLNTEAFF.

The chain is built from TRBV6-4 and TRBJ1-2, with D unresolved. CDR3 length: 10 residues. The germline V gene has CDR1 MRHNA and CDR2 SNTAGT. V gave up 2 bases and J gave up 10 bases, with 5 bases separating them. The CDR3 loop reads CASSDLFYTF. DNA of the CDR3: TGTGCCAGCAGTGACCTGTTCTACACCTTC.

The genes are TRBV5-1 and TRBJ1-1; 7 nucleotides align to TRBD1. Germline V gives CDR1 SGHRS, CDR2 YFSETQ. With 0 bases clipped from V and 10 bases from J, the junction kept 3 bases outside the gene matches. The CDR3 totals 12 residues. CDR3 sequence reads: CASSLVEGAAFF. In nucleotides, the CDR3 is TGCGCCAGCAGCTTGGTGGAGGGGGCAGCTTTCTTT.

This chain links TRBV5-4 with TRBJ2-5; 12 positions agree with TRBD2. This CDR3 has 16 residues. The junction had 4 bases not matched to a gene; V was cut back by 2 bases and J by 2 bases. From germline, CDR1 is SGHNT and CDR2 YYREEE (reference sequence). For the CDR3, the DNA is TGTGCCAGCAGCTTCGGACTAGCGGGGACTCAAGAGACCCAGTACTTC. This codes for CASSFGLAGTQETQYF.

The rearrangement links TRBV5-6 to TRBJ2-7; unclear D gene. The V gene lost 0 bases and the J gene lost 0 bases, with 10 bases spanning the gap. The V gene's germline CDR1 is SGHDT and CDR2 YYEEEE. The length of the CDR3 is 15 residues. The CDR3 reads CASSLGSPLSYEQYF. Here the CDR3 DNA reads TGTGCCAGCAGCTTGGGCAGTCCCCTCTCCTACGAGCAGTACTTC.

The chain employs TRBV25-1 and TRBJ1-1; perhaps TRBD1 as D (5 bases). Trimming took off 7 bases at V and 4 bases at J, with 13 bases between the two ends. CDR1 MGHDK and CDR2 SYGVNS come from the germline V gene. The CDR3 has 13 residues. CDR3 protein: CASTPHQGTEAFF. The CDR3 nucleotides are TGTGCCAGCACCCCTCACCAGGGCACTGAAGCTTTCTTT. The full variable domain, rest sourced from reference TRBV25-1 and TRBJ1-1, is EADIYQTPRYLVIGTGKKITLECSQTMGHDKMYWYQQDPGMELHLIHYSYGVNSTEKGDLSSESTVSRIRTEHFPLTLESARPSHTSQYLCASTPHQGTEAFFGQGTRLTVV.

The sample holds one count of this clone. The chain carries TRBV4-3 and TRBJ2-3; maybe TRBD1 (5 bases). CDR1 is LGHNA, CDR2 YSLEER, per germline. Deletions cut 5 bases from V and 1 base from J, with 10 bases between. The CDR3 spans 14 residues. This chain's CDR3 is CASSGAEGTDTQYF. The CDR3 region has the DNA TGCGCCAGCAGCGGGGCTGAGGGCACAGATACGCAGTATTTT.

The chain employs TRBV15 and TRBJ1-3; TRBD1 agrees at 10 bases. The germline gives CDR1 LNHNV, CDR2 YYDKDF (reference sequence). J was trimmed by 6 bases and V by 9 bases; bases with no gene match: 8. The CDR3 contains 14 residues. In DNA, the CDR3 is TGTGCCACGTCGGACAGGGGGTTTAAAAACACCATATATTTT. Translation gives CATSDRGFKNTIYF.

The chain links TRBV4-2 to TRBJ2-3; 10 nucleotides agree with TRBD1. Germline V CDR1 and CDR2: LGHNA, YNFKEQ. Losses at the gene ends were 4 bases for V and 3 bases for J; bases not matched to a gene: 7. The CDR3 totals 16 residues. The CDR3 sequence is CASSPTGDRGTDTQYF. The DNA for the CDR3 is TGTGCCAGCAGCCCAACTGGGGACAGGGGTACAGATACGCAGTATTTT.